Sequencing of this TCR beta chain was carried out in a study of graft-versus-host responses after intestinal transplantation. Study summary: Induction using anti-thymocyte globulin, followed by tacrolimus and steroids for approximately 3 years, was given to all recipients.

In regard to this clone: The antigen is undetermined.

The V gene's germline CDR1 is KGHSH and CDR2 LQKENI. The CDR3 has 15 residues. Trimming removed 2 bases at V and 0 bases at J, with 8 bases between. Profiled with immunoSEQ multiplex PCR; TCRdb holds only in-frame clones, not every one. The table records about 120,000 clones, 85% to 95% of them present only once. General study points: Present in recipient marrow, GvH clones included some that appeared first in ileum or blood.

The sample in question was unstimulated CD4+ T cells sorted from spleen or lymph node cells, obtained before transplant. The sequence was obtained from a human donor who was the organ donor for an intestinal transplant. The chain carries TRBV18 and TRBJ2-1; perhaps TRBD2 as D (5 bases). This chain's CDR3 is CASSPEGTSYNEQFF. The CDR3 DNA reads TGTGCCAGCTCACCAGAGGGTACCTCCTACAATGAGCAGTTCTTC. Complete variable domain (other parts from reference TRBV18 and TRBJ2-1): NAGVMQNPRHLVRRRGQEARLRCSPMKGHSHVYWYRQLPEEGLKFMVYLQKENIIDESGMPKERFSAEFPKEGPSILRIQQVVRGDSAAYFCASSPEGTSYNEQFFGPGTRLTVL.